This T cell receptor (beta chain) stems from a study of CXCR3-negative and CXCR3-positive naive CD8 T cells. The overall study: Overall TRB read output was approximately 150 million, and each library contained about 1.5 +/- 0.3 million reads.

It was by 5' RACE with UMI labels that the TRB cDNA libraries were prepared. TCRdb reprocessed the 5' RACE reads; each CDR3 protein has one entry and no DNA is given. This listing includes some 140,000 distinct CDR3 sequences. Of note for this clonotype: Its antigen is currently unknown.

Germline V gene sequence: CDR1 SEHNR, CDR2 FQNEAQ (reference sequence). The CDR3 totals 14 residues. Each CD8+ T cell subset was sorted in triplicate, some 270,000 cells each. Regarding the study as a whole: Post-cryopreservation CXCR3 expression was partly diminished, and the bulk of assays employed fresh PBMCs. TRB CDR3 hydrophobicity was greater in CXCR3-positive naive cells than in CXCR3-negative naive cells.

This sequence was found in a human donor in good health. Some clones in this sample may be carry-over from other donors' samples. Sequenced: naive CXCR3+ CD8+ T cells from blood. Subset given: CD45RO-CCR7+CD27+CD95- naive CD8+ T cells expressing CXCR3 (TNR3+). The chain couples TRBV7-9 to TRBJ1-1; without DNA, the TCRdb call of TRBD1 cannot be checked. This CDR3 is CASSPWGPNTEAFF.